Included here is one T cell receptor beta chain sequence, with context. CD45RO-negative, CCR7-selected cells formed the naive CD8 fraction, which excluded terminally differentiated effector memory CD45RA+ cells. The data were produced by immunoSEQ multiplex PCR, yet TCRdb's version contains in-frame clones alone and is incomplete. In the table there are roughly 550,000 clones, around 95% of which are singletons. This record belongs to a study of shared clonotypes between healthy human individuals. V shed 0 bases and J shed 5 bases, with 13 bases lying between them. The CDR3 totals 15 residues. Germline loops: CDR1 MNHEY, CDR2 SVGAGI.

The sequenced material came from naive CD8+ T cells sorted from blood. The gene calls are TRBV6-5 and TRBJ2-5; D is unclear. The receptor was derived from a woman between 25 and 40 years old in good health. DNA for the CDR3: TGTGCCAGCAGTTACTCCCGGCCCCTCGCGGAGACCCAGTACTTC. Protein product: CASSYSRPLAETQYF.